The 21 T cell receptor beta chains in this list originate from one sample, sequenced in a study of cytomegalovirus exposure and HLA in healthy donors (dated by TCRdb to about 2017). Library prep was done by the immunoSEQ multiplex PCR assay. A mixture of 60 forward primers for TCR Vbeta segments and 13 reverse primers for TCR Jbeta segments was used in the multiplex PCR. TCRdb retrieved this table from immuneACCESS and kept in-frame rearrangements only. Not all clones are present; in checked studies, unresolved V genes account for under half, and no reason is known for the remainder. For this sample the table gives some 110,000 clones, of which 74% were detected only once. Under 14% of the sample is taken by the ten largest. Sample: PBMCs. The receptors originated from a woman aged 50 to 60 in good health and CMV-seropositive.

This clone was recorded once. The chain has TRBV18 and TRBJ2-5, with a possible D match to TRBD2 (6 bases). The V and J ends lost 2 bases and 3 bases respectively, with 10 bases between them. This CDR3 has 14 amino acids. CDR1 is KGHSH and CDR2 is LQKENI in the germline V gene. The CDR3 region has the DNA TGTGCCAGCTCACCAAGGTGGAGGGAAGAGACCCAGTACTTC. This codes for CASSPRWREETQYF.

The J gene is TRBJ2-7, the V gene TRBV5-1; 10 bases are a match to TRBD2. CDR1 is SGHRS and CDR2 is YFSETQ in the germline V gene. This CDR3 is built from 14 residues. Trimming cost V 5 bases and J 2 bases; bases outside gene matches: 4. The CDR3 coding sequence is TGCGCCAGCAGTCGCGGGACTAGCGCCTACGAGCAGTACTTC. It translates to CASSRGTSAYEQYF.

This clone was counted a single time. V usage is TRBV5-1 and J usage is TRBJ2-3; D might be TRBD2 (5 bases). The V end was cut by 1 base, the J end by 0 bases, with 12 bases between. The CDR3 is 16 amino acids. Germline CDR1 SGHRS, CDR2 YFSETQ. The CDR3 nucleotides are TGCGCCAGCAGCTTGTTCGTTTCGGGGAGCACAGATACGCAGTATTTT. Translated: CASSLFVSGSTDTQYF.

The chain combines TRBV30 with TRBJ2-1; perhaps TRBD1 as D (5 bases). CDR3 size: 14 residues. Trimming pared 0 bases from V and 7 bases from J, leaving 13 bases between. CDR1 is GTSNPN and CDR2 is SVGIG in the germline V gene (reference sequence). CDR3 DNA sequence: TGTGCCTGGAGTGTTAAAAGGGGCGTAAATGAGCAGTTCTTC. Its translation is CAWSVKRGVNEQFF.

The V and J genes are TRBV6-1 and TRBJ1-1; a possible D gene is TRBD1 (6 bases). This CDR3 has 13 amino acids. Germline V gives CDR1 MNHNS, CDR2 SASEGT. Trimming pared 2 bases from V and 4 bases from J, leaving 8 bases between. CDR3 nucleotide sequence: TGTGCCAGCAGTGAAAACAGGGCCACTGAAGCTTTCTTT. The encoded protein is CASSENRATEAFF.

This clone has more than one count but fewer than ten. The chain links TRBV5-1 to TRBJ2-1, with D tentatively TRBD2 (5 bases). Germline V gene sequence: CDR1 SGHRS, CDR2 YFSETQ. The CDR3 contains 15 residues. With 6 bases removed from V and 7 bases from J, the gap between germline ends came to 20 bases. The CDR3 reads CASTSSGVNGNEQFF. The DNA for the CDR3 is TGCGCCAGCACGAGTTCCGGGGTTAATGGGAATGAGCAGTTCTTC.

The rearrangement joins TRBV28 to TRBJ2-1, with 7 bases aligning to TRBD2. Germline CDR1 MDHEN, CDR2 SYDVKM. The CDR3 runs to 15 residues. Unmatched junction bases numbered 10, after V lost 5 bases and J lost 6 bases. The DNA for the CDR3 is TGTGCCAGCAGTCCGCCACCTCCTAGCGGCAATGAGCAGTTCTTC. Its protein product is CASSPPPPSGNEQFF.

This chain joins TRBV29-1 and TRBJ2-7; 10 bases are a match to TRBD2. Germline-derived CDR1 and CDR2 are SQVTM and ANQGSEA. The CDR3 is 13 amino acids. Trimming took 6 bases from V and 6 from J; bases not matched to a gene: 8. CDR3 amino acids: CSVSAGGPSEQYF. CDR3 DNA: TGCAGCGTATCAGCGGGAGGGCCAAGCGAGCAGTACTTC.

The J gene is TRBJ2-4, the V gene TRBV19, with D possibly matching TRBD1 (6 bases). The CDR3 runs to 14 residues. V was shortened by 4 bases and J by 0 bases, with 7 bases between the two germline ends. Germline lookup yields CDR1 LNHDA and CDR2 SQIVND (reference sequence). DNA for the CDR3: TGTGCCAGTAGTACGACAGGAGCCAAAAACATTCAGTACTTC. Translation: CASSTTGAKNIQYF. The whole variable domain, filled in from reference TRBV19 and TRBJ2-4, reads DGGITQSPKYLFRKEGQNVTLSCEQNLNHDAMYWYRQDPGQGLRLIYYSQIVNDFQKGDIAEGYSVSREKKESFPLTVTSAQKNPTAFYLCASSTTGAKNIQYFGAGTRLSVL.

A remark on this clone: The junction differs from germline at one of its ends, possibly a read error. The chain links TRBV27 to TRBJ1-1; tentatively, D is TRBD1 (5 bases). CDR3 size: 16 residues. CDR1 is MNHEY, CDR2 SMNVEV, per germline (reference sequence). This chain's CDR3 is CASSLYPGGSVAEAFF. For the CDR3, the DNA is TGTGCCAGCAGCTTATATCCCGGGGGGTCGGTCGCTGAAGCTTTCTTT.

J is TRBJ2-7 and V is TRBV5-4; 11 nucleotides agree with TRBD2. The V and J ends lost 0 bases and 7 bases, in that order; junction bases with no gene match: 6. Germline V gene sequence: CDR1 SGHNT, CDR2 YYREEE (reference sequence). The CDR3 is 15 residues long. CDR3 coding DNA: TGTGCCAGCAGCTTGGGTCTAGCGGGAGGAGGAGAGCAGTACTTC. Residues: CASSLGLAGGGEQYF.

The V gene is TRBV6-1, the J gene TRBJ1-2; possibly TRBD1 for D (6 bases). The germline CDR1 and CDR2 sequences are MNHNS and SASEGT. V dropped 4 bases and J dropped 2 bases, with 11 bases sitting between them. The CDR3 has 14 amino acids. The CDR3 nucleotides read TGTGCCAGCAGTGCAATCAGGGGAAACTATGGCTACACCTTC. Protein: CASSAIRGNYGYTF.

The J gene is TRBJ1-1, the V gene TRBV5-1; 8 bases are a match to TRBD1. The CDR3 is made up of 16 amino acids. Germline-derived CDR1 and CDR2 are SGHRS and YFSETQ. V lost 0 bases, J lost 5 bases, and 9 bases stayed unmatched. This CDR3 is CASSLGQGTLGTEAFF. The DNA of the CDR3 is TGCGCCAGCAGCTTGGGACAGGGGACTCTGGGGACTGAAGCTTTCTTT.

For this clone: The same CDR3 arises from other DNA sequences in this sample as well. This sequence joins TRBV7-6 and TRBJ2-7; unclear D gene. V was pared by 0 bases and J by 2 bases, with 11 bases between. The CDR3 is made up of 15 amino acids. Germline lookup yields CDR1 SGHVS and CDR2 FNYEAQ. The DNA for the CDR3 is TGTGCCAGCAGCTTAGCGTCGGTACCTACCTACGAGCAGTACTTC. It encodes CASSLASVPTYEQYF.

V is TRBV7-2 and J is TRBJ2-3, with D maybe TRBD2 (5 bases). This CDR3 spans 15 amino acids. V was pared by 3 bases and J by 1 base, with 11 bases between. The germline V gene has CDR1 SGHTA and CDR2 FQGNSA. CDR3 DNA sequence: TGTGCCAGCAGCTTGAGCGAGAGGGGCACAGATACGCAGTATTTT. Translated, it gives CASSLSERGTDTQYF. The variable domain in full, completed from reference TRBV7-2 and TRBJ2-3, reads GAGVSQSPSNKVTEKGKDVELRCDPISGHTALYWYRQSLGQGLEFLIYFQGNSAPDKSGLPSDRFSAERTGGSVSTLTIQRTQQEDSAVYLCASSLSERGTDTQYFGPGTRLTVL.

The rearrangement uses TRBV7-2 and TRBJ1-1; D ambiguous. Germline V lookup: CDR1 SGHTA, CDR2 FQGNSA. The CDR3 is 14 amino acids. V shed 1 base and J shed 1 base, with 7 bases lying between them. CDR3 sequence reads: CASSLVRPNTEAFF. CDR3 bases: TGTGCCAGCAGCTTAGTCAGGCCGAACACTGAAGCTTTCTTT.

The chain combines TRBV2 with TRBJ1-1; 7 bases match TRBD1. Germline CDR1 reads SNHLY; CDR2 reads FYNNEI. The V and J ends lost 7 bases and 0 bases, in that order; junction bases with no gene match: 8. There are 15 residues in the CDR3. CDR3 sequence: CASTRTGAMNTEAFF. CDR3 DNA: TGTGCCAGCACGAGGACAGGAGCCATGAACACTGAAGCTTTCTTT.

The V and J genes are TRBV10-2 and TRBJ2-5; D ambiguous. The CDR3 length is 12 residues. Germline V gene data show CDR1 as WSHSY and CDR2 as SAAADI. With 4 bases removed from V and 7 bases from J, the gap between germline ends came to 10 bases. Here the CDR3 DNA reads TGCGCCAGCAGTGGGCTAGTGGGGACCCAGTACTTC. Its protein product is CASSGLVGTQYF.

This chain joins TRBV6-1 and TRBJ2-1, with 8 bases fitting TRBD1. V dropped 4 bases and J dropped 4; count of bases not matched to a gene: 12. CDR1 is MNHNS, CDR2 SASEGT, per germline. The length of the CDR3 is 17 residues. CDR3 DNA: TGTGCCAGCAGTGCGACAGGGGAAGGAGGCGGGTACAATGAGCAGTTCTTC. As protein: CASSATGEGGGYNEQFF.

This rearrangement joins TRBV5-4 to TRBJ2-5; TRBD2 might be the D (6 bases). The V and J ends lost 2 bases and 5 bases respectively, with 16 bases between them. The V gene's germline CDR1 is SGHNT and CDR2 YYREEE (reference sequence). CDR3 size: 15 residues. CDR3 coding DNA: TGTGCCAGCAGCTTCGACAATTCGGAGGGGGAGACCCAGTACTTC. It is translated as CASSFDNSEGETQYF.

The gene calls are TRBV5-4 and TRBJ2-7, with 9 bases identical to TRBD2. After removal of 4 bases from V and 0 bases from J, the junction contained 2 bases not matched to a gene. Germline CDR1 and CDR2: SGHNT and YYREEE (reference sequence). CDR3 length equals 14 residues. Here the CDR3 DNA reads TGTGCCAGCAGCCCGGGACTAGCCTCCTACGAGCAGTACTTC. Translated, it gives CASSPGLASYEQYF. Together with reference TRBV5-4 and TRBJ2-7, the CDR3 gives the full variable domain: ETGVTQSPTHLIKTRGQQVTLRCSSQSGHNTVSWYQQALGQGPQFIFQYYREEENGRGNFPPRFSGLQFPNYSSELNVNALELDDSALYLCASSPGLASYEQYFGPGTRLTVT.